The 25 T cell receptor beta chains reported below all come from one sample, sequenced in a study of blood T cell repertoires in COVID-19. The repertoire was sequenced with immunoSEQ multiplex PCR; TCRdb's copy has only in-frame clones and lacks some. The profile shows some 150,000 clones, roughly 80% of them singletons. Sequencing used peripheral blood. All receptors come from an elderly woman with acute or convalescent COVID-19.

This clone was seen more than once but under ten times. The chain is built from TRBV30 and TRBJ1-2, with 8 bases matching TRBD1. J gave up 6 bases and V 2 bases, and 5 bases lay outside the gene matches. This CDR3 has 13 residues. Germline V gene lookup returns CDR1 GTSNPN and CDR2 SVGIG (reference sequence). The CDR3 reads CAWSRTGLDGYTF. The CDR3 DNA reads TGTGCCTGGAGTAGGACAGGGCTTGATGGCTACACCTTC.

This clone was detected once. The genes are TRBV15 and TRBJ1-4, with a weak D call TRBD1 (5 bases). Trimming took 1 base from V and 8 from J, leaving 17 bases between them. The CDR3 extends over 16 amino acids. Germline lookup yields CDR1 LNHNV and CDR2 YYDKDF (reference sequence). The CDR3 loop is CATSRVPRGGEEKLFF. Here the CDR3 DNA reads TGTGCCACCAGCAGAGTGCCCCGGGGAGGGGAAGAAAAACTGTTTTTT.

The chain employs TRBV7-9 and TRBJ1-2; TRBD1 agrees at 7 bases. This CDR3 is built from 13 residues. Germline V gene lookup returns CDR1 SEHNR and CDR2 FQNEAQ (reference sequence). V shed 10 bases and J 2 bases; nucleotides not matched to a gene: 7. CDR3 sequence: CATSSGQNYGYTF. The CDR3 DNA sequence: TGTGCCACCTCATCGGGACAGAACTATGGCTACACCTTC.

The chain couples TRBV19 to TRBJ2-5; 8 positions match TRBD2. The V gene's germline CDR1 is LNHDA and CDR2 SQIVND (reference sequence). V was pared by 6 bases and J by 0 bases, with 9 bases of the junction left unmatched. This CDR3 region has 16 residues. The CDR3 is CASSTGGTQYQETQYF. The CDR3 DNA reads TGTGCCAGTAGCACGGGAGGGACCCAGTACCAAGAGACCCAGTACTTC.

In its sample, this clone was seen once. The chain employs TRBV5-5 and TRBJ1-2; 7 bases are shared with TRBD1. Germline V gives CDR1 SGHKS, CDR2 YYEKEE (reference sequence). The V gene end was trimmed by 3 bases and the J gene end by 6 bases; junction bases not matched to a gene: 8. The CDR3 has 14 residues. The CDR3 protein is CASSWQGGRDGYTF. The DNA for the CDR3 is TGTGCCAGCAGCTGGCAGGGGGGTCGAGATGGCTACACCTTC. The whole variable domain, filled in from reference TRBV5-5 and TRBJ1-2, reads DAGVTQSPTHLIKTRGQQVTLRCSPISGHKSVSWYQQVLGQGPQFIFQYYEKEERGRGNFPDRFSARQFPNYSSELNVNALLLGDSALYLCASSWQGGRDGYTFGSGTRLTVV.

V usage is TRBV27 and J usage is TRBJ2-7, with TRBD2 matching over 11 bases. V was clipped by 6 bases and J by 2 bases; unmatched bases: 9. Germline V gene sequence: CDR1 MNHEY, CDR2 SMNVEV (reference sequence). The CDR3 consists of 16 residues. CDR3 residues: CASSQWGTSGTYEQYF. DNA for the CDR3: TGTGCCAGCAGCCAGTGGGGGACTAGCGGAACCTACGAGCAGTACTTC.

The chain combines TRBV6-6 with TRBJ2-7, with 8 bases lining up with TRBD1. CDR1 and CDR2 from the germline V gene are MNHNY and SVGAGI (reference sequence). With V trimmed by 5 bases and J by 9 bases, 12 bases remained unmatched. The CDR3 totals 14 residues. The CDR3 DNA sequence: TGTGCCAGCAGTATCGGGGCTAAAGGACAGGGGCAGTACTTC. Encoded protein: CASSIGAKGQGQYF.

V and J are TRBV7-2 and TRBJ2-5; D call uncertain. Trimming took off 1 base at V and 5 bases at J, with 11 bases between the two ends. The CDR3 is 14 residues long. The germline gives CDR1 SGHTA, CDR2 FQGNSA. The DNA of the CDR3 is TGTGCCAGCAGCTTAGGACACATGGTGGAGACCCAGTACTTC. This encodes CASSLGHMVETQYF.

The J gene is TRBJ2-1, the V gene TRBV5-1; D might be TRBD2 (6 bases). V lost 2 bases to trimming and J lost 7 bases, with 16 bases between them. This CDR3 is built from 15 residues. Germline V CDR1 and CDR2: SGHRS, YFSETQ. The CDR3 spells CASSFAGNARNEQFF. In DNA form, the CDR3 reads TGCGCCAGCAGCTTCGCGGGGAACGCCCGAAATGAGCAGTTCTTC.

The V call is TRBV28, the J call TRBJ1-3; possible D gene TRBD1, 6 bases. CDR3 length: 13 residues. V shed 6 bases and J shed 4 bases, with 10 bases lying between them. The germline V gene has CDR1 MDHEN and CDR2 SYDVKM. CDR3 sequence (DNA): TGTGCCAGCAGGTACAGGGCAGGAAACACCATATATTTT. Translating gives CASRYRAGNTIYF.

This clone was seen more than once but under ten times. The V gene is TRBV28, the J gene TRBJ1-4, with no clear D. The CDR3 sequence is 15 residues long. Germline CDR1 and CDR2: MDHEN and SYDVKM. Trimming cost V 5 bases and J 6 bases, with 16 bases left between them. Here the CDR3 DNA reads TGTGCCAGCAGTCCCCCGGGCAGCGGGCATGAAAAACTGTTTTTT. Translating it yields CASSPPGSGHEKLFF.

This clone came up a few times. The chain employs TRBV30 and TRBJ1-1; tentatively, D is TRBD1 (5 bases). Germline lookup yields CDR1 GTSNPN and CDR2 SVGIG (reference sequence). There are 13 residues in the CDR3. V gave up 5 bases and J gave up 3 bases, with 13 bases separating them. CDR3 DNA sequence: TGTGCCTGGGCCATCGGGACTTACACTGAAGCTTTCTTT. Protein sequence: CAWAIGTYTEAFF.

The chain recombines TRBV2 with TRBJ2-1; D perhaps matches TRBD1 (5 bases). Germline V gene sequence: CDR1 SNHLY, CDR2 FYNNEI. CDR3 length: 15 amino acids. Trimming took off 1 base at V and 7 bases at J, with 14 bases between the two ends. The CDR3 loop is CASSEVWYRRNEQFF. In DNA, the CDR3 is TGTGCCAGCAGTGAAGTGTGGTACAGGCGGAATGAGCAGTTCTTC.

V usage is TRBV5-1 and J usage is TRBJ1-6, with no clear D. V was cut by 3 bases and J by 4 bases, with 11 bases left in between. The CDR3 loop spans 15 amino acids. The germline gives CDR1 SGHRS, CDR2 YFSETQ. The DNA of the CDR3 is TGCGCCAGCAGCTCTTCGGGGAGGTATAATTCACCCCTCCACTTT. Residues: CASSSSGRYNSPLHF.

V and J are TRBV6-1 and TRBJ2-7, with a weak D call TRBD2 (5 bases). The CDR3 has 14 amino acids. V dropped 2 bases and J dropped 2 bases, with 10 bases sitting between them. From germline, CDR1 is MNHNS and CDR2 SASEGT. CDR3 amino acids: CASSESGRTYEQYF. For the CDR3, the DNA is TGTGCCAGCAGTGAAAGCGGCAGGACCTACGAGCAGTACTTC.

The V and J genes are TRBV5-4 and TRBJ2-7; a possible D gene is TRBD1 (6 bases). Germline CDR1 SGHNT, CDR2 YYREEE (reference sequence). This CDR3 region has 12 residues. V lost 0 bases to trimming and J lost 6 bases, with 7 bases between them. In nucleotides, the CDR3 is TGTGCCAGCAGCTTGGTAGGGGGCGAGCAGTACTTC. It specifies CASSLVGGEQYF. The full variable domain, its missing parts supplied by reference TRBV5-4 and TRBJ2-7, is ETGVTQSPTHLIKTRGQQVTLRCSSQSGHNTVSWYQQALGQGPQFIFQYYREEENGRGNFPPRFSGLQFPNYSSELNVNALELDDSALYLCASSLVGGEQYFGPGTRLTVT.

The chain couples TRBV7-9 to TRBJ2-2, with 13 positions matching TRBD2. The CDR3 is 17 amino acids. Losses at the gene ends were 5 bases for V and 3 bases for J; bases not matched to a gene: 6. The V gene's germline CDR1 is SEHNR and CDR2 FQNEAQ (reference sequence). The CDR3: CASSPGLAGVYTGELFF. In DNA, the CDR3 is TGTGCCAGCAGCCCCGGACTAGCGGGAGTTTACACCGGGGAGCTGTTTTTT.

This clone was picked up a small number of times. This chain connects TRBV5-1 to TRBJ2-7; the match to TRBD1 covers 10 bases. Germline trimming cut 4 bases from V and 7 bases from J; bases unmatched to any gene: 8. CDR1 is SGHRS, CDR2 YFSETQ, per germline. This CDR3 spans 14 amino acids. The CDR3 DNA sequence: TGCGCCAGCAGCGGCCGGGTGGGACAGGGGGAGCAGTACTTC. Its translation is CASSGRVGQGEQYF. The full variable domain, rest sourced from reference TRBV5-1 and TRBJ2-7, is KAGVTQTPRYLIKTRGQQVTLSCSPISGHRSVSWYQQTPGQGLQFLFEYFSETQRNKGNFPGRFSGRQFSNSRSEMNVSTLELGDSALYLCASSGRVGQGEQYFGPGTRLTVT.

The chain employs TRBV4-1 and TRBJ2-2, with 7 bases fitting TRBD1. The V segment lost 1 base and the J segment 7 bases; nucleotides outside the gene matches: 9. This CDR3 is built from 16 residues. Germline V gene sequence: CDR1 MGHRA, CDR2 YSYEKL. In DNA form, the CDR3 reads TGCGCCAGCAGCCAAGTGTCTAAGGGGGCGGGCGGGGAGCTGTTTTTT. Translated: CASSQVSKGAGGELFF.

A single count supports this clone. CDR3 sequence (DNA): TGCAGCGTCGGACTTGGAAACACCATATATTTT. This codes for CSVGLGNTIYF. The chain links TRBV29-1 to TRBJ1-3; D not resolved. CDR1 and CDR2 from the germline V gene are SQVTM and ANQGSEA. This CDR3 has 11 amino acids. Trimming left V 6 bases short and J 3 bases short, with 6 bases between.

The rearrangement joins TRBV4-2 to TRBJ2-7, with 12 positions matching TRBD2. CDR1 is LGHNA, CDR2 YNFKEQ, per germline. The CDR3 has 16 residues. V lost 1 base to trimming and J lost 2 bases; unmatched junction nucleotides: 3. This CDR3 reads CASSQGTSGETYEQYF. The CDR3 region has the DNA TGTGCCAGCAGCCAAGGGACTAGCGGGGAGACCTACGAGCAGTACTTC.

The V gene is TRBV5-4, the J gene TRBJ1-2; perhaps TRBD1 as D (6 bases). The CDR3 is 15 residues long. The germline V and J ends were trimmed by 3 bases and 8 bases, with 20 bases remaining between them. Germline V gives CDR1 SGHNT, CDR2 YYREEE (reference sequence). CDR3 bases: TGTGCCAGCAGCTGGGATTCAGGGGACCCTAGAGGCTACACCTTC. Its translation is CASSWDSGDPRGYTF.

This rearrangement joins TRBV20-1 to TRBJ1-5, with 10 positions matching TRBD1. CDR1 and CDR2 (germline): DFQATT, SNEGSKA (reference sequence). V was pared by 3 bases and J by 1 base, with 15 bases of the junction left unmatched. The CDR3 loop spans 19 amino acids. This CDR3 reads CSASHGGTGVIGSNQPQHF. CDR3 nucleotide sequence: TGCAGTGCTAGTCACGGGGGGACAGGGGTTATTGGGAGCAATCAGCCCCAGCATTTT.

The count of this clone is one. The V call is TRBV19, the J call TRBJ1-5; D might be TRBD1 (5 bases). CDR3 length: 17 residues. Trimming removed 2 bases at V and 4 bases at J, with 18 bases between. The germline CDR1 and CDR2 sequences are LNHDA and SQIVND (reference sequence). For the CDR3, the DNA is TGTGCCAGTAGTATAATAGCAGGAGCAAGGGGAAATCAGCCCCAGCATTTT. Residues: CASSIIAGARGNQPQHF.

The CDR3 region is CATSVIGTSGRYEQFF. The CDR3 bases are TGTGCCACCAGTGTAATCGGGACTAGCGGGAGGTATGAGCAGTTCTTC. The chain employs TRBV24-1 and TRBJ2-1; 15 nucleotides agree with TRBD2. Per germline, CDR1 KGHDR and CDR2 SFDVKD. The CDR3 sequence is 16 residues long. The ends lost 5 bases at V and 8 bases at J; junction bases unmatched: 6.